These 25 T cell receptor beta chains were all obtained from the same sample, sequenced in a study of blood T cell repertoires in COVID-19. Sequencing was performed with immunoSEQ multiplex PCR; in TCRdb, only in-frame clones are kept and a portion is missing. Among about 120,000 clones listed, about 85% were seen once. Sequencing input: peripheral blood. The receptors here all came from a woman between 55 and 75 years old with COVID-19, enrolled during active disease.

This chain connects TRBV3-1 (or the pseudogene TRBV3-2) to TRBJ1-5; D might be TRBD1 (5 bases). The CDR3 spans 13 residues. Germline V lookup: CDR1 LGHDT, CDR2 YNNKEL (reference sequence). V was cut by 1 base and J by 10 bases, with 11 bases left in between. DNA for the CDR3: TGTGCCAGCAGCCAAGGCAGGGTTCCCCCCCAGCATTTT. Its protein is CASSQGRVPPQHF.

The chain couples TRBV5-6 to TRBJ2-3; TRBD1 aligns across 10 bases. Germline V lookup: CDR1 SGHDT, CDR2 YYEEEE. With 2 bases clipped from V and 2 bases from J, the junction kept 5 bases outside the gene matches. This CDR3 contains 16 residues. The CDR3 DNA sequence: TGTGCCAGCAGCTTCCGGGGGACAGGGGACACAGATACGCAGTATTTT. Translating gives CASSFRGTGDTDTQYF.

The gene calls are TRBV11-2 and TRBJ1-6, with D hard to call. Looked up from germline, CDR1 is SGHAT and CDR2 is FQNNGV. The ends were cut back, 8 bases at V and 10 bases at J, with 15 bases in the middle. This CDR3 region has 13 residues. The CDR3 sequence is CASHVVEQSPLHF. CDR3 DNA: TGTGCCAGCCACGTCGTGGAGCAATCACCCCTCCACTTT.

This clone was seen more than once but under ten times. The V gene is TRBV19, the J gene TRBJ1-1, with D unresolved. This CDR3 comprises 14 residues. The V gene lost 8 bases and the J gene lost 3 bases, with 16 bases spanning the gap. From germline, CDR1 is LNHDA and CDR2 SQIVND (reference sequence). CDR3: CASEKGGRYTEAFF. Written as DNA, the CDR3 is TGTGCCAGTGAAAAGGGAGGGCGGTACACTGAAGCTTTCTTT. Variable domain in full (rest from reference TRBV19 and TRBJ1-1): DGGITQSPKYLFRKEGQNVTLSCEQNLNHDAMYWYRQDPGQGLRLIYYSQIVNDFQKGDIAEGYSVSREKKESFPLTVTSAQKNPTAFYLCASEKGGRYTEAFFGQGTRLTVV.

This rearrangement joins TRBV3-1 (or the pseudogene TRBV3-2) to TRBJ1-5; 8 bases fit TRBD1. The J segment lost 5 bases and the V segment lost 3 bases, leaving 12 bases of the junction unmatched. The CDR3 is 17 residues long. The germline CDR1 and CDR2 sequences are LGHDT and YNNKEL (reference sequence). CDR3 residues: CASSQGAGGGGHQPQHF. For the CDR3, the DNA is TGTGCCAGCAGCCAGGGGGCAGGGGGCGGTGGTCATCAGCCCCAGCATTTT.

In this sample, this clone turned up once. The rearrangement links TRBV28 to TRBJ1-2, with D possibly being TRBD1 (5 bases). Germline V gene sequence: CDR1 MDHEN, CDR2 SYDVKM. The CDR3 consists of 16 residues. Trimming cost V 1 base and J 0 bases, with 12 bases left between them. The CDR3 region is CASSLSGKAPNYGYTF. The CDR3 region has the DNA TGTGCCAGCAGTTTATCAGGGAAGGCTCCTAACTATGGCTACACCTTC.

Written as DNA, the CDR3 is TGCGCCAGCAGCTTGGGACTAGCGGGGGGAAGCACAGATACGCAGTATTTT. It yields the protein CASSLGLAGGSTDTQYF. The V gene is TRBV5-1, the J gene TRBJ2-3; TRBD2 matches at 13 bases. The CDR3 contains 17 residues. In germline, CDR1 is SGHRS, CDR2 YFSETQ. V dropped 0 bases and J dropped 0; count of bases not matched to a gene: 1.

The chain links TRBV10-3 to TRBJ2-2; D unresolved. The germline gives CDR1 ENHRY, CDR2 SYGVKD. This CDR3 is 14 amino acids long. Trimming removed 0 bases from V and 5 bases from J, with 7 bases in between. The CDR3 sequence is CAISESRMTGELFF. The CDR3 bases are TGTGCCATCAGTGAGTCGCGTATGACCGGGGAGCTGTTTTTT.

The rearrangement links TRBV10-3 to TRBJ1-1; 8 bases align to TRBD1. Per the germline V gene, CDR1 is ENHRY and CDR2 is SYGVKD. After removal of 3 bases from V and 1 base from J, the junction contained 4 bases not matched to a gene. This CDR3 is built from 15 residues. The chain's CDR3 is CAISDPDRANTEAFF. The CDR3 DNA sequence: TGTGCCATCAGTGACCCGGACAGGGCGAACACTGAAGCTTTCTTT.

The chain carries TRBV14 and TRBJ2-1; D gene uncertain. Trimming took 2 bases from V and 0 from J, leaving 14 bases between them. There are 17 residues in the CDR3. Germline loops: CDR1 SGHDN, CDR2 FVKESK. CDR3 DNA: TGTGCCAGCAGCCAACTGGAGAGTCCTAGCTCCTACAATGAGCAGTTCTTC. It codes for CASSQLESPSSYNEQFF.

CDR3 loop: CASSVAGGGTDTQYF. The CDR3 nucleotides are TGCGCCAGCAGTGTTGCGGGGGGCGGCACAGATACGCAGTATTTT. The chain joins TRBV10-1 to TRBJ2-3; 8 positions match TRBD2. The ends lost 4 bases at V and 1 base at J; junction bases unmatched: 4. The CDR3 is 15 amino acids. Germline V lookup: CDR1 WNHNN, CDR2 SYGVQD (reference sequence).

This clone was observed once. The chain employs TRBV18 and TRBJ2-3; 7 positions agree with TRBD1. V trimming: 3 bases; J trimming: 5 bases; junction bases outside the gene matches: 5. Germline lookup yields CDR1 KGHSH and CDR2 LQKENI. The CDR3 covers 14 residues. The CDR3 spells CASSPRTGGDTQYF. The CDR3 DNA reads TGTGCCAGCTCACCTAGGACAGGAGGAGATACGCAGTATTTT.

The rearrangement uses TRBV19 and TRBJ1-4, with D perhaps matching TRBD1 (5 bases). V dropped 1 base and J dropped 8 bases, with 14 bases sitting between them. Germline V gives CDR1 LNHDA, CDR2 SQIVND (reference sequence). The CDR3 is 15 amino acids. This chain's CDR3 is CASSIVGREGEKLFF. CDR3 in DNA: TGTGCCAGTAGTATAGTAGGCAGGGAAGGAGAAAAACTGTTTTTT.

This clone was detected a few times. This sequence joins TRBV3-1 (or the pseudogene TRBV3-2) and TRBJ1-5; TRBD1 agrees at 7 bases. Losses at the gene ends were 1 base for V and 6 bases for J; bases not matched to a gene: 3. Germline V gene data show CDR1 as LGHDT and CDR2 as YNNKEL (reference sequence). The CDR3 runs 14 residues. DNA for the CDR3: TGTGCCAGCAGCCAAGGAGGGGGCAGTCAGCCCCAGCATTTT. Translating gives CASSQGGGSQPQHF.

The chain joins TRBV19 to TRBJ2-1; D is unclear. This CDR3 contains 12 residues. The germline gives CDR1 LNHDA, CDR2 SQIVND (reference sequence). The V end lost 2 bases, the J end lost 6 bases, and 5 bases lay between the germline ends. This CDR3 is CASSIIRNEQFF. In DNA form, the CDR3 reads TGTGCCAGTAGTATAATTCGCAATGAGCAGTTCTTC.

This chain connects TRBV4-3 to TRBJ1-2; 9 nucleotides align to TRBD1. V was clipped by 3 bases and J by 5 bases; unmatched bases: 7. Germline V CDR1 and CDR2: LGHNA, YSLEER. The CDR3 is made up of 15 amino acids. CDR3: CASSQGDRVGYGYTF. The CDR3 nucleotides read TGCGCCAGCAGCCAGGGGGACAGGGTGGGGTATGGCTACACCTTC.

The chain combines TRBV15 with TRBJ2-1; TRBD1 agrees at 9 bases. The V and J ends lost 5 bases and 5 bases, in that order; junction bases with no gene match: 7. This CDR3 comprises 15 residues. The germline gives CDR1 LNHNV, CDR2 YYDKDF (reference sequence). CDR3 DNA: TGTGCCACCAGCCGCAGACAGGGGGTTGACAATGAGCAGTTCTTC. It yields the protein CATSRRQGVDNEQFF.

The V call is TRBV4-2, the J call TRBJ2-2; TRBD2 might be the D (7 bases). The CDR3 runs to 19 residues. Germline lookup yields CDR1 LGHNA and CDR2 YNFKEQ. With 1 base removed from V and 5 bases from J, the gap between germline ends came to 23 bases. The CDR3 nucleotides are TGTGCCAGCAGCCAAGCGACAACCCCAGGGGAGGGTGAAACCGGGGAGCTGTTTTTT. Residues: CASSQATTPGEGETGELFF.

CDR3 nucleotides: TGTGCCAGCAGCCAAGTTGGCAGTTTCACCGGGGAGCTGTTTTTT. This sequence encodes CASSQVGSFTGELFF. V and J are TRBV14 and TRBJ2-2; D not resolved. This CDR3 comprises 15 residues. V was clipped by 1 base and J by 4 bases, with 10 bases between them. Germline V CDR1 and CDR2: SGHDN, FVKESK.

The chain employs TRBV29-1 and TRBJ1-1, with D uncertain. The CDR3 contains 13 residues. Germline values: CDR1 SQVTM, CDR2 ANQGSEA. V was trimmed by 6 bases and J by 3 bases, leaving 14 bases between them. This chain's CDR3 is CSVSGSRDTEAFF. In DNA, the CDR3 is TGCAGCGTGTCTGGCTCGCGGGACACTGAAGCTTTCTTT.

The CDR3 DNA reads as TGTGCCAGCAGCCCAGGTAGTTCAGGGAACGAGCAGTACTTC. Translated: CASSPGSSGNEQYF. The chain carries TRBV28 and TRBJ2-7, with D perhaps matching TRBD1 (5 bases). The CDR3 is 14 amino acids. CDR1 and CDR2 (germline): MDHEN, SYDVKM. V dropped 6 bases and J dropped 5 bases, with 17 bases sitting between them.

This clone was found a few times. The rearrangement links TRBV2 to TRBJ1-2; 7 nucleotides line up with TRBD1. The germline V gene encodes CDR1 SNHLY and CDR2 FYNNEI. This CDR3 contains 13 residues. J gave up 4 bases and V 6 bases, and 5 bases lay outside the gene matches. This CDR3 reads CASRGTASYGYTF. The CDR3 coding sequence is TGTGCCAGCAGGGGGACAGCCAGCTATGGCTACACCTTC.

The chain recombines TRBV4-3 with TRBJ2-1; D is ambiguous. V gave up 4 bases and J gave up 12 bases, with 16 bases separating them. CDR1 is LGHNA, CDR2 YSLEER, per germline. The length of the CDR3 is 13 residues. This chain's CDR3 is CASSRTREDGQFF. DNA of the CDR3: TGCGCCAGCAGCCGAACCCGAGAAGATGGGCAGTTCTTC.

This rearrangement joins TRBV5-1 to TRBJ1-4, with D possibly matching TRBD1 (5 bases). Germline loops: CDR1 SGHRS, CDR2 YFSETQ. The CDR3 is made up of 16 amino acids. V lost 4 bases and J lost 3, with 16 bases in between. The DNA for the CDR3 is TGCGCCAGCAGCCGGGACTCGACTGACTCTAATGAAAAACTGTTTTTT. It codes for CASSRDSTDSNEKLFF. Together with reference TRBV5-1 and TRBJ1-4, the CDR3 gives the full variable domain: KAGVTQTPRYLIKTRGQQVTLSCSPISGHRSVSWYQQTPGQGLQFLFEYFSETQRNKGNFPGRFSGRQFSNSRSEMNVSTLELGDSALYLCASSRDSTDSNEKLFFGSGTQLSVL.

The V call is TRBV7-9, the J call TRBJ2-7, with D possibly being TRBD2 (5 bases). CDR1 and CDR2 (germline): SEHNR, FQNEAQ (reference sequence). The CDR3 has 15 residues. The V end lost 8 bases, the J end lost 0 bases, and 17 bases lay between the germline ends. The CDR3 loop is CASGHVGESSYEQYF. In DNA, the CDR3 is TGTGCCAGCGGGCACGTCGGGGAAAGCTCCTACGAGCAGTACTTC.